This T cell receptor (beta chain) derives from a study of T cells in Graves' hyperthyroidism and ophthalmopathy (dated by TCRdb to the late 2010s). Concerning the study at large: Peripheral blood samples were taken at initial diagnosis, before any treatment was given. Thyroid tissue and blood T-cell repertoires from more than five Graves' hyperthyroidism patients were also compared in the study. After blood sampling, hyperthyroidism patients were treated with methimazole at a starting dose of 30 mg daily, and ophthalmopathy patients were treated with high-dose intravenous methylprednisolone. An independent validation cohort of around 20 hyperthyroidism patients and 17 patients who later progressed to ophthalmopathy tested prospective prediction of ophthalmopathy. The roughly 90 discovery patients were divided at random into training and test sets in a 7:3 ratio. TCR Vbeta CDR3 sequencing of 140 or so peripheral blood samples (around 45 ophthalmopathy, some 75 hyperthyroidism and roughly 17 progressor patients) is reported in the paper. A discovery cohort of fewer than 110 patients, roughly 45 with Graves' ophthalmopathy and 57 with stable Graves' hyperthyroidism, was used to find distinguishing TCR V-J signatures. What the study reported, not specific to this receptor: Ophthalmopathy was separated from stable hyperthyroidism by a 13 V-J signature model, with just over 85% sensitivity and approximately 81% specificity obtained in cross-validation and 80%/75% obtained in testing. Sample size was not statistically predetermined, and blinding of investigators to group allocation was not performed. Blood samples also contained most of the expanded thyroid clonotypes (frequency above 0.001), which suggests that blood repertoires may reflect thyroid immune responses. In validation, the model predicted progression to ophthalmopathy a median of about 6.5 months before onset, with roughly 68% sensitivity and 72.22% specificity.

Amplification of TCR beta CDR3 regions was carried out from RNA transcripts. A first-round RT-PCR of the TCR CDR3 used the HTBI primer set with the Qiagen OneStep RT-PCR kit. A second multiplex PCR round built the libraries, followed by size selection and purification. Sequencing of the libraries was done on an Illumina HiSeq2000 using paired-end 100 bp reads. Processing in the source paper ran as follows. SOAPnuke was used to process the raw data, with reads discarded if the reads contained adapters or uncalled bases, had a mean Phred below 15, or lacked an exact constant-primer or identifier match. High-quality paired reads were merged using COPE v1.2.5, and each unique nucleotide sequence was defined as a clonotype. MiTCR v1.1 was used to align clonotypes to the IMGT TRBV, TRBD and TRBJ reference segments. Analysis was restricted to V-J combinations with a frequency above 0.0001, which covered roughly 99% of repertoires. The TCS score was defined as F50 (clonal expansion) divided by E x V (chaos), with BLOSUM62-based TCRdist calculated between CDR3 peptides within each V-J. Welch's t-statistics and random forest reduced fewer than 550 V-J features to 13, which were used in a naive Bayes classifier (R e1071). Using fastp at Q25 and MiXCR, TCRdb reprocessed the public reads and kept productive beta chains. When rows share a CDR3 protein, they turn into one entry using the most common DNA and genes. These V and J calls are TCRdb output, not the study's own analysis. In all, the sample holds hundreds of thousands of distinct CDR3 sequences, and approximately 19% of those were seen once. Approximately 16% of the sample is held by the ten biggest clonotypes.

As concerns this clonotype: This clone's antigen is unknown. Base-call qualities are not available, and no considerably larger clone is one nucleotide away.

CDR3 length: 15 amino acids, cysteine to phenylalanine. Left in the record is the CDR3 DNA by itself, 45 bases read in frame from the first base. The germline V gene gives CDR1 as MNHNS and CDR2 as SASEGT. Germline trimming: 6 bases from V, 0 bases from J; junction bases outside gene matches: 4. Hyperthyroidism patients were newly diagnosed, with disease duration under 2 months, and aged 18 to 65 years. Patients with uncontrolled infections, other autoimmune diseases, pregnancy or lactation were excluded. Diagnoses relied on clinical symptoms, serum thyroxine and TRAb, thyroid ultrasound and orbital computed tomography. Blood from progressor patients was drawn when they were first diagnosed with hyperthyroidism, before any ophthalmopathy symptoms appeared. PBMCs were isolated from about 9 ml of fresh peripheral blood by Ficoll-Paque density gradient centrifugation. Progressor patients were initially diagnosed with Graves' hyperthyroidism and developed ophthalmopathy during follow-up. Total RNA was extracted with Trizol reagent, and quality was checked on an Agilent 2100 Bioanalyzer.

The clonotype comes from a woman between 50 and 59 years old with Graves' hyperthyroidism that later progressed to Graves' ophthalmopathy. The chain couples TRBV6-1 to TRBJ2-7; TRBD1 lines up with 11 middle nucleotides. The sequenced sample consisted of blood. The sequence in DNA is TGTGCCAGCAGGGGGGACAGGGGGAACTCCTACGAGCAGTACTTC. Translated, this gives CASRGDRGNSYEQYF.